What follows describes a single T cell receptor (beta chain). The sample originates from a study of cytomegalovirus exposure and HLA in healthy donors. CDR1 and CDR2 from the germline V gene are SGHTA and FQGNSA. V dropped 3 bases and J dropped 4 bases, with 16 bases sitting between them. The length of the CDR3 is 17 residues. Both 60 Vbeta primers and 13 Jbeta primers went into the PCR. Method: immunoSEQ multiplex PCR; TCRdb's copy keeps in-frame clones and lacks some. Among approximately 150,000 clones, about 80% were seen once, and the ten largest hold about 9.9%. This clonotype was obtained from a young man in good health and CMV-seropositive. V and J are TRBV7-2 and TRBJ2-6; tentative D call: TRBD1 (6 bases). The specimen was PBMCs. The CDR3: CASSFKRQGTGANVLTF. CDR3 DNA sequence: TGTGCCAGCAGCTTTAAAAGGCAGGGGACAGGGGCCAACGTCCTGACTTTC. The full variable domain, its missing parts supplied by reference TRBV7-2 and TRBJ2-6, is GAGVSQSPSNKVTEKGKDVELRCDPISGHTALYWYRQSLGQGLEFLIYFQGNSAPDKSGLPSDRFSAERTGGSVSTLTIQRTQQEDSAVYLCASSFKRQGTGANVLTFGAGSRLTVL.